The clone carrying this TCR beta chain was counted only a few times. The antigen is unknown. Unique molecular identifiers were incorporated when the TCRbeta library was constructed. TCRdb processed the PCR reads anew with MiXCR; each CDR3 protein has one entry. The sample holds hundreds of thousands of distinct CDR3 sequences; about 10% are singletons and the top ten take just over 2%. These data belong to a study of T-cell reconstitution after alpha-beta-depleted transplantation in children. General observations from the study: About two months after transplant, alpha-beta T cells reportedly came from several hundred expanded graft clones. Surviving thymic progenitors and recipient T cells were the source of high TCRbeta diversity at day 60 in some patients.

The specimen was PBMCs, collected before TCRalphabeta/CD19-depleted stem cell transplant. The clonotype was recovered from a child aged 2-15 years with inherited bone marrow failure, due to receive a stem cell transplant.

The chain's CDR3 is CASSSGTVLKAYEQYF. CDR3 nucleotides: TGTGCCAGCAGCTCGGGGACAGTCCTAAAAGCCTACGAGCAGTACTTC. The V and J genes are TRBV7-2 and TRBJ2-7; 7 bases map to TRBD1. This CDR3 comprises 16 residues. With 4 bases clipped from V and 2 bases from J, the junction kept 11 bases outside the gene matches. CDR1 and CDR2 (germline): SGHTA, FQGNSA.